These 32 T cell receptor beta chains share one sample of origin, sequenced in a study of cytomegalovirus exposure and HLA in healthy donors. Primers: 60 Vbeta forward and 13 Jbeta reverse. Measured with immunoSEQ multiplex PCR; TCRdb has only the in-frame clones, and not every one. The sample includes roughly 200,000 clones, around 75% of them seen just once. Material: PBMCs. The receptors derive from a woman younger than 45 in good health and CMV-seronegative.

The V call is TRBV19, the J call TRBJ1-2; 8 nucleotides agree with TRBD1. Germline CDR1 is LNHDA and CDR2 is SQIVND (reference sequence). The CDR3 loop spans 15 amino acids. V was pared by 4 bases and J by 1 base, with 5 bases of the junction left unmatched. CDR3 amino acids: CASSSGTGLNYGYTF. CDR3 nucleotides: TGTGCCAGTAGTAGTGGGACAGGACTTAACTATGGCTACACCTTC.

In this sample, this clone turned up once. The chain employs TRBV6-5 and TRBJ2-7, with a tentative D call TRBD1 (5 bases). V gave up 6 bases and J gave up 2 bases, with 17 bases separating them. This CDR3 comprises 15 residues. Per germline, CDR1 MNHEY and CDR2 SVGAGI. CDR3 residues: CASRSGFADTYEQYF. The CDR3 nucleotides are TGTGCCAGCAGGTCCGGGTTTGCGGACACCTACGAGCAGTACTTC.

The V call is TRBV19, the J call TRBJ2-5; D might be TRBD1 (7 bases). The CDR3 consists of 19 residues. The germline V gene has CDR1 LNHDA and CDR2 SQIVND (reference sequence). Trimming stripped 4 bases from V and 4 bases from J, with 28 bases between. CDR3 DNA: TGTGCCAGTAGTAATTGGGACAGAATTGGGTCGGGAGCGGTAGAGACCCAGTACTTC. Protein sequence: CASSNWDRIGSGAVETQYF.

The chain combines TRBV7-9 with TRBJ1-2; D is ambiguous. V lost 4 bases and J lost 2, with 17 bases in between. Looked up from germline, CDR1 is SEHNR and CDR2 is FQNEAQ (reference sequence). The CDR3 is 16 residues long. CDR3 sequence: CASSSNTRTDNYGYTF. In nucleotides, the CDR3 is TGTGCCAGCAGCTCAAATACCAGGACTGACAACTATGGCTACACCTTC. The full variable domain, completed using reference TRBV7-9 and TRBJ1-2, is DTGVSQNPRHKITKRGQNVTFRCDPISEHNRLYWYRQTLGQGPEFLTYFQNEAQLEKSRLLSDRFSAERPKGSFSTLEIQRTEQGDSAMYLCASSSNTRTDNYGYTFGSGTRLTVV.

This clone appeared once. The chain employs TRBV27 and TRBJ1-5; a possible D gene is TRBD1 (6 bases). Deletions cut 10 bases from V and 3 bases from J, with 13 bases between. The CDR3 totals 13 residues. The germline gives CDR1 MNHEY, CDR2 SMNVEV (reference sequence). The CDR3 sequence: CATGTGYNQPQHF. CDR3 DNA sequence: TGTGCCACGGGAACAGGGTACAATCAGCCCCAGCATTTT.

The rearrangement uses TRBV27 and TRBJ2-2; D ambiguous. Trimming pared 10 bases from V and 6 bases from J, leaving 18 bases between. Germline V gives CDR1 MNHEY, CDR2 SMNVEV (reference sequence). There are 14 residues in the CDR3. CDR3 sequence: CATQAIESPGELFF. In DNA form, the CDR3 reads TGTGCCACCCAAGCTATCGAGAGCCCCGGGGAGCTGTTTTTT.

The chain couples TRBV11-2 to TRBJ2-5; TRBD1 aligns across 7 bases. Germline V lookup: CDR1 SGHAT, CDR2 FQNNGV. This CDR3 is built from 17 residues. V was pared by 2 bases and J by 9 bases, with 18 bases of the junction left unmatched. The CDR3 protein is CASSLPPPGQSSRAQYF. The CDR3, as DNA: TGTGCCAGCAGCTTACCCCCACCGGGACAGAGCTCCAGGGCCCAGTACTTC.

The genes are TRBV7-2 and TRBJ2-1; 7 bases map to TRBD2. The CDR3 is 12 amino acids. Germline V lookup: CDR1 SGHTA, CDR2 FQGNSA. The junction had 1 base not matched to a gene; V was cut back by 2 bases and J by 9 bases. CDR3 residues: CASSLWGGEQFF. The CDR3 DNA reads as TGTGCCAGCAGCTTATGGGGGGGTGAGCAGTTCTTC.

CDR3 nucleotides: TGTGCCAGCAGCAAAGGTGGAGGGGAGCGAGGCAATCAGCCCCAGCATTTT. It translates to CASSKGGGERGNQPQHF. The chain uses TRBV7-3 and TRBJ1-5; a possible D gene is TRBD1 (5 bases). The V gene's germline CDR1 is SGHTA and CDR2 FQGTGA. The CDR3 covers 17 residues. Deletions cut 5 bases from V and 2 bases from J, with 19 bases between. The full variable domain, completed using reference TRBV7-3 and TRBJ1-5, is GAGVSQTPSNKVTEKGKYVELRCDPISGHTALYWYRQSLGQGPEFLIYFQGTGAADDSGLPNDRFFAVRPEGSVSTLKIQRTERGDSAVYLCASSKGGGERGNQPQHFGDGTRLSIL.

This rearrangement joins TRBV7-2 to TRBJ2-2; unclear D gene. There are 13 residues in the CDR3. V was shortened by 5 bases and J by 6 bases, with 10 bases between the two germline ends. Per the germline V gene, CDR1 is SGHTA and CDR2 is FQGNSA. CDR3: CASSQSSAGELFF. The CDR3 bases are TGTGCCAGCAGCCAAAGCTCGGCCGGGGAGCTGTTTTTT.

V is TRBV7-6 and J is TRBJ1-5, with 7 nucleotides matching TRBD1. The germline V gene has CDR1 SGHVS and CDR2 FNYEAQ. There are 16 residues in the CDR3. J was trimmed by 7 bases and V by 1 base; bases with no gene match: 10. The CDR3 DNA reads TGTGCCAGCAGCTTAGAGGGCTCAGGGGGGTACCAGCCCCAGCATTTT. It codes for CASSLEGSGGYQPQHF.

V gene TRBV7-2 combines with J gene TRBJ2-2, with D possibly matching TRBD2 (5 bases). The CDR3 runs 14 residues. The V and J ends lost 5 bases and 6 bases respectively, with 13 bases between them. Germline loops: CDR1 SGHTA, CDR2 FQGNSA. The CDR3 is CASSTELRAGELFF. The CDR3 DNA follows: TGTGCCAGCAGCACGGAGTTGCGGGCCGGGGAGCTGTTTTTT.

The chain carries TRBV5-6 and TRBJ2-7; 13 bases are a match to TRBD2. V lost 4 bases to trimming and J lost 6 bases; unmatched junction nucleotides: 10. The CDR3 sequence is 16 residues long. Germline CDR1 is SGHDT and CDR2 is YYEEEE. CDR3 sequence: CASSLRTSGGYREQYF. The CDR3 bases are TGTGCCAGCAGCCTCAGGACTAGCGGGGGATATCGCGAGCAGTACTTC.

This rearrangement joins TRBV7-9 to TRBJ1-2, with no clear D. This CDR3 comprises 15 residues. The ends were cut back, 1 base at V and 4 bases at J, with 13 bases in the middle. Germline values: CDR1 SEHNR, CDR2 FQNEAQ (reference sequence). CDR3 region: CASSLGSRRGYGYTF. The CDR3, as DNA: TGTGCCAGCAGCTTAGGATCGCGACGGGGCTATGGCTACACCTTC.

This clone was seen only a few times. The rearrangement joins TRBV7-2 to TRBJ2-1; TRBD1 aligns across 7 bases. The germline V gene encodes CDR1 SGHTA and CDR2 FQGNSA. This CDR3 has 15 amino acids. Trimming took 1 base from V and 7 from J; bases not matched to a gene: 7. DNA for the CDR3: TGTGCCAGCAGCTTAGTTCGACAGGGTGGTAATGAGCAGTTCTTC. Amino acids: CASSLVRQGGNEQFF.

The gene calls are TRBV4-1 and TRBJ2-2; D gene unclear. Germline CDR1 is MGHRA and CDR2 is YSYEKL. The germline V and J ends were trimmed by 3 bases and 6 bases, with 5 bases remaining between them. CDR3 length: 12 residues. CDR3 in DNA: TGCGCCAGCAGCCATATGTCCGGGGAGCTGTTTTTT. Translated, it gives CASSHMSGELFF.

J is TRBJ1-1 and V is TRBV2; TRBD1 matches 8 bases. Per germline, CDR1 SNHLY and CDR2 FYNNEI. Germline trimming cut 6 bases from V and 3 bases from J; bases unmatched to any gene: 9. The CDR3 spans 15 residues. CDR3 in DNA: TGTGCCAGCAGAAGCGGACAGGGCCTTTACACTGAAGCTTTCTTT. Amino acids: CASRSGQGLYTEAFF.

The chain recombines TRBV7-3 with TRBJ2-5, with D maybe TRBD1 (5 bases). V was cut by 4 bases and J by 5 bases, with 17 bases left in between. Looked up from germline, CDR1 is SGHTA and CDR2 is FQGTGA. CDR3 length: 15 amino acids. CDR3 DNA: TGTGCCAGCAGCTCCGCAGGGTTGGTGGGGGAGACCCAGTACTTC. This codes for CASSSAGLVGETQYF.

This chain connects TRBV19 to TRBJ1-5; 8 nucleotides line up with TRBD1. The CDR3 is 17 residues long. V dropped 5 bases and J dropped 1; count of bases not matched to a gene: 10. The germline V gene has CDR1 LNHDA and CDR2 SQIVND (reference sequence). CDR3 loop: CASSDGSAGGSNQPQHF. CDR3 bases: TGTGCCAGTAGTGACGGCTCTGCAGGGGGCAGCAATCAGCCCCAGCATTTT.

The genes are TRBV18 and TRBJ2-2; TRBD1 agrees at 9 bases. CDR3 length: 18 amino acids. Germline V gene data show CDR1 as KGHSH and CDR2 as LQKENI. V lost 4 bases and J lost 7; bases outside the gene matches: 16. The CDR3 DNA is TGTGCCAGCTCACTAAGGACAGGGGTCCTCAGTTCGGGCGGGGAGCTGTTTTTT. This translates into CASSLRTGVLSSGGELFF.

This clone came up once. This sequence joins TRBV5-1 and TRBJ2-5; possible D gene TRBD1, 6 bases. V lost 4 bases to trimming and J lost 5 bases, with 18 bases between them. This CDR3 is built from 15 residues. Germline CDR1 and CDR2: SGHRS and YFSETQ. CDR3 sequence: CASSPEDRSFETQYF. The CDR3 DNA reads TGCGCCAGCAGCCCCGAGGACAGATCTTTCGAGACCCAGTACTTC.

J is TRBJ2-1 and V is TRBV7-8; 14 bases line up with TRBD2. Germline V gene data show CDR1 as SGHVS and CDR2 as FQNEAQ. V trimming: 2 bases; J trimming: 5 bases; junction bases outside the gene matches: 5. There are 17 residues in the CDR3. This CDR3 reads CASSLLRTSGGNNEQFF. The CDR3 nucleotides are TGTGCCAGCAGCTTACTACGGACTAGCGGGGGGAACAATGAGCAGTTCTTC.

V usage is TRBV11-2 and J usage is TRBJ1-3; the D gene is possibly TRBD1 (5 bases). CDR1 is SGHAT, CDR2 FQNNGV, per germline. V was cut by 2 bases and J by 0 bases, with 14 bases left in between. This CDR3 is built from 17 residues. CDR3: CASSLKGPGRSGNTIYF. CDR3 nucleotides: TGTGCCAGCAGCTTAAAGGGGCCAGGCCGCTCTGGAAACACCATATATTTT.

The V gene is TRBV7-9, the J gene TRBJ1-2; a weak D match, TRBD1 (5 bases). Germline V gene sequence: CDR1 SEHNR, CDR2 FQNEAQ (reference sequence). The CDR3 runs 14 residues. Trimming left V 3 bases short and J 4 bases short, with 12 bases between. Here the CDR3 DNA reads TGTGCCAGCAGCTTTGGGGGGAACTCCTATGGCTACACCTTC. Protein: CASSFGGNSYGYTF.

The chain combines TRBV2 with TRBJ1-1; D unclear. The CDR3 is made up of 12 amino acids. Trimming removed 2 bases at V and 7 bases at J, with 8 bases between. Germline CDR1 SNHLY, CDR2 FYNNEI. The CDR3 spells CASSESQDEAFF. In DNA, the CDR3 is TGTGCCAGCAGTGAAAGTCAGGATGAAGCTTTCTTT.

The chain is built from TRBV7-9 and TRBJ2-7; the D gene is possibly TRBD2 (6 bases). The germline CDR1 and CDR2 sequences are SEHNR and FQNEAQ (reference sequence). Trimming took off 7 bases at V and 6 bases at J, with 16 bases between the two ends. The CDR3 extends over 13 amino acids. The CDR3 reads CASTPGGVGEQYF. The DNA of the CDR3 is TGTGCCAGCACCCCCGGCGGGGTGGGCGAGCAGTACTTC.

The sample holds a few counts of this clone. The genes are TRBV5-4 and TRBJ2-1, with D possibly being TRBD2 (6 bases). The CDR3 is made up of 14 amino acids. The germline V gene has CDR1 SGHNT and CDR2 YYREEE (reference sequence). The V gene lost 3 bases and the J gene lost 0 bases, with 7 bases spanning the gap. In DNA, the CDR3 is TGTGCCAGCAGCTACGGGGGCTCCTACAATGAGCAGTTCTTC. Translating gives CASSYGGSYNEQFF.

The gene calls are TRBV7-2 and TRBJ2-7; 14 nucleotides agree with TRBD2. The CDR3 extends over 18 amino acids. The germline gives CDR1 SGHTA, CDR2 FQGNSA. V lost 1 base and J lost 3; bases outside the gene matches: 8. The CDR3 is CASSLGSGGLAGVYEQYF. In nucleotides, the CDR3 is TGTGCCAGCAGCTTAGGATCTGGGGGACTAGCGGGAGTCTACGAGCAGTACTTC.

V usage is TRBV11-3 and J usage is TRBJ2-5; 8 bases align to TRBD1. The closer fit of TRBJ2-7 to the DNA end suggests the J call may be wrong. CDR1 is SGHNT, CDR2 YENEEA, per germline. The CDR3 has 13 residues. CDR3 residues: CASSTGQGHEQYF. CDR3 DNA sequence: TGTGCCAGCAGCACAGGACAGGGCCACGAGCAGTACTTC.

V gene TRBV5-1 combines with J gene TRBJ1-3; TRBD1 matches at 10 bases. The tail of the sequence fits TRBJ2-2 better, so the J call may be wrong. The CDR3 length is 17 residues. Germline loops: CDR1 SGHRS, CDR2 YFSETQ. The CDR3 DNA reads TGCGCCAGCAGCCTAACCCGGACAGGGGGAAACACCGGGGAGCTGTTTTTT. Protein sequence: CASSLTRTGGNTGELFF.

This clone was detected only a few times. This chain connects TRBV2 to TRBJ2-2; a weak D match, TRBD1 (5 bases). The germline V gene encodes CDR1 SNHLY and CDR2 FYNNEI. CDR3 length: 14 residues. The V and J ends lost 6 bases and 4 bases respectively, with 12 bases between them. The chain's CDR3 is CASRYQGITGELFF. Written as DNA, the CDR3 is TGTGCCAGCAGATACCAGGGAATCACCGGGGAGCTGTTTTTT.

The chain is built from TRBV2 and TRBJ2-2, with a possible D match to TRBD1 (6 bases). The ends were cut back, 5 bases at V and 4 bases at J, with 11 bases in the middle. Per the germline V gene, CDR1 is SNHLY and CDR2 is FYNNEI. CDR3 length: 14 amino acids. CDR3 DNA sequence: TGTGCCAGCAGTCAGGGGCCTGCCACCGGGGAGCTGTTTTTT. This codes for CASSQGPATGELFF. The complete variable domain, with remaining parts taken from reference TRBV2 and TRBJ2-2, reads EPEVTQTPSHQVTQMGQEVILRCVPISNHLYFYWYRQILGQKVEFLVSFYNNEISEKSEIFDDQFSVERPDGSNFTLKIRSTKLEDSAMYFCASSQGPATGELFFGEGSRLTVL.